This section outlines one TCR beta chain sequence together with its context. These data are taken from a study of T cell changes during pregnancy in multiple sclerosis. TCRdb's copy holds only in-frame clones and misses some; the assay was immunoSEQ multiplex PCR. The sample contains over 100,000 clones, about 90% of which appear only once. The sequence was collected from a female donor with multiple sclerosis, enrolled in a pregnancy study. This material consisted of peripheral blood, taken in the third trimester of pregnancy.

CDR3 region: CATSRDAGALPYEQYF. DNA for the CDR3: TGTGCCACCAGCAGAGACGCAGGGGCCCTACCCTACGAGCAGTACTTC. The chain has TRBV15 and TRBJ2-7, with D possibly matching TRBD1 (6 bases). The V gene's germline CDR1 is LNHNV and CDR2 YYDKDF (reference sequence). V lost 0 bases and J 2 bases, leaving 14 bases between the germline ends. This CDR3 spans 16 amino acids.